Sequencing of this T cell receptor (beta chain) was carried out in a study of hypomethylating agent response in myelodysplastic syndrome. The overall study: About five patients were non-responders, while about 6 showed complete response or hematologic improvement.

At survey resolution, 400 ng of DNA per sample was split into two 200 ng replicates. Data came from immunoSEQ multiplex PCR; TCRdb stores just in-frame clones and leaves some out. This table holds 2,500 to 4,000 clones, roughly 87% found once. In its sample, this clone was seen a few times. Deletions cut 1 base from V and 2 bases from J, with 12 bases between. The CDR3 extends over 15 amino acids. Germline V gene lookup returns CDR1 GTSNPN and CDR2 SVGIG (reference sequence). The J gene is TRBJ1-5, the V gene TRBV30; D possibly corresponds to TRBD1 (5 bases). Specimen: bone marrow, collected before or after starting hypomethylating agent treatment for myelodysplastic syndrome (not recorded which). The sequence was obtained from a human donor with myelodysplastic syndrome. The CDR3: CAWSGGTERNQPQHF. CDR3 DNA: TGTGCCTGGAGTGGGGGGACGGAACGCAATCAGCCCCAGCATTTT.